What follows is one TCR beta chain and its context. The CDR3 spans 16 residues. From germline, CDR1 is LGHNA and CDR2 YSLEER. V was shortened by 1 base and J by 0 bases, with 13 bases between the two germline ends. The data were obtained in a study of T cell changes during pregnancy in multiple sclerosis. The assay was immunoSEQ multiplex PCR, and TCRdb's table has in-frame clones only and misses some. The sample shows some 30,000 clones, about 88% of them seen only once. This rearrangement joins TRBV4-3 to TRBJ2-7; TRBD1 might be the D (6 bases). The specimen was CD8+ T cells from peripheral blood mononuclear cells, collected in the second trimester of pregnancy. This receptor was identified in a female donor with multiple sclerosis, enrolled in a pregnancy study. The CDR3, as DNA: TGCGCCAGCAGCCAAGGGTGGGGGCTTAACTCCTACGAGCAGTACTTC. Residues: CASSQGWGLNSYEQYF.